Following are 13 T cell receptor beta chains from one sample sequenced in a study of technical replicates of blood from several donors. Method: immunoSEQ multiplex PCR; TCRdb's copy keeps in-frame clones and lacks some. The data contain more than 70,000 clones, about 97% of them singletons. Sample: T cells isolated from PBMCs. These receptors were obtained from a human donor in good health.

The V and J genes are TRBV7-6 and TRBJ2-7, with TRBD2 matching 14 bases. This CDR3 is 17 amino acids long. With V trimmed by 4 bases and J by 0 bases, 5 bases remained unmatched. From germline, CDR1 is SGHVS and CDR2 FNYEAQ. The CDR3 DNA sequence: TGTGCCAGCAGCTCCGGGACTAGCGGGGGTAACTCCTACGAGCAGTACTTC. As protein: CASSSGTSGGNSYEQYF.

V gene TRBV7-9 combines with J gene TRBJ1-1; perhaps TRBD1 as D (6 bases). CDR1 is SEHNR and CDR2 is FQNEAQ in the germline V gene (reference sequence). This CDR3 comprises 14 residues. V lost 4 bases and J 7 bases, leaving 16 bases between the germline ends. In DNA form, the CDR3 reads TGTGCCAGCAGCTCCCCGACAGGAATTCATGAAGCTTTCTTT. This sequence encodes CASSSPTGIHEAFF. Drawing the rest from reference TRBV7-9 and TRBJ1-1, the complete variable domain is DTGVSQNPRHKITKRGQNVTFRCDPISEHNRLYWYRQTLGQGPEFLTYFQNEAQLEKSRLLSDRFSAERPKGSFSTLEIQRTEQGDSAMYLCASSSPTGIHEAFFGQGTRLTVV.

J is TRBJ2-6 and V is TRBV7-3; D remains ambiguous. Trimming took 2 bases from V and 0 from J, leaving 8 bases between them. The CDR3 has 16 residues. CDR1 and CDR2 from the germline V gene are SGHTA and FQGTGA. The CDR3 region is CASSLAPLSGANVLTF. As DNA, the CDR3 is TGTGCCAGCAGCTTAGCACCACTCTCTGGGGCCAACGTCCTGACTTTC.

The gene calls are TRBV18 and TRBJ1-1; 8 positions agree with TRBD1. Germline lookup yields CDR1 KGHSH and CDR2 LQKENI. With 2 bases clipped from V and 6 bases from J, the junction kept 5 bases outside the gene matches. The CDR3 contains 14 residues. The chain's CDR3 is CASSPKQQGAEAFF. The CDR3 DNA reads as TGTGCCAGCTCACCAAAACAACAGGGGGCTGAAGCTTTCTTT.

V gene TRBV5-6 combines with J gene TRBJ1-3, with D perhaps TRBD1 (5 bases). The CDR3 consists of 15 residues. Germline CDR1 reads SGHDT; CDR2 reads YYEEEE. V lost 4 bases to trimming and J lost 2 bases, with 13 bases between them. CDR3 coding DNA: TGTGCCAGCAGCGGCTGGGGGAGGACTGGAAACACCATATATTTT. Translated, it gives CASSGWGRTGNTIYF.

This sequence joins TRBV2 and TRBJ2-3; D gene ambiguous. The V and J ends lost 5 bases and 7 bases respectively, with 16 bases between them. The CDR3 totals 14 residues. Germline loops: CDR1 SNHLY, CDR2 FYNNEI. The CDR3 protein is CASSPARGPYTQYF. The DNA of the CDR3 is TGTGCCAGCAGTCCTGCTAGAGGTCCTTATACGCAGTATTTT.

The rearrangement joins TRBV5-1 to TRBJ2-5, with 9 bases fitting TRBD2. CDR3 size: 15 residues. Germline V CDR1 and CDR2: SGHRS, YFSETQ. The junction had 7 bases not matched to a gene; V was cut back by 2 bases and J by 5 bases. The CDR3 nucleotides are TGCGCCAGCAGCTTCGGCGGGGGGGCCGTGGAGACCCAGTACTTC. This codes for CASSFGGGAVETQYF. Filled out from reference TRBV5-1 and TRBJ2-5, the complete variable domain reads KAGVTQTPRYLIKTRGQQVTLSCSPISGHRSVSWYQQTPGQGLQFLFEYFSETQRNKGNFPGRFSGRQFSNSRSEMNVSTLELGDSALYLCASSFGGGAVETQYFGPGTRLLVL.

This clone has only one observation. The chain combines TRBV7-2 with TRBJ2-1, with D tentatively TRBD2 (5 bases). The V gene's germline CDR1 is SGHTA and CDR2 FQGNSA. This CDR3 comprises 17 residues. Between the trimmed V and J ends, which lost 5 bases and 8 bases, there was a span of 25 bases. The CDR3 nucleotides are TGTGCCAGCAGCCGAGGAATGAGGGTAGTTAAAGCCGATGAGCAGTTCTTC. Its translation is CASSRGMRVVKADEQFF.

The rearrangement uses TRBV18 and TRBJ2-5, with 10 bases matching TRBD2. The germline gives CDR1 KGHSH, CDR2 LQKENI. V lost 6 bases and J lost 3; bases outside the gene matches: 13. The CDR3 length is 17 residues. CDR3 sequence: CASSWRLAGEMEETQYF. The CDR3 DNA reads as TGTGCCAGCTCCTGGAGGCTAGCGGGAGAGATGGAAGAGACCCAGTACTTC.

The table lists this clone with a few counts. This chain links TRBV14 with TRBJ2-1; 8 bases map to TRBD2. This CDR3 spans 14 amino acids. V was pared by 1 base and J by 8 bases, with 4 bases of the junction left unmatched. CDR1 is SGHDN, CDR2 FVKESK, per germline. The CDR3 reads CASSQVSGRDEQFF. For the CDR3, the DNA is TGTGCCAGCAGCCAAGTGTCCGGGAGGGATGAGCAGTTCTTC.

This chain links TRBV14 with TRBJ2-1; tentative D call: TRBD1 (5 bases). The CDR3 runs to 16 residues. V shed 1 base and J shed 4 bases, with 14 bases lying between them. The germline CDR1 and CDR2 sequences are SGHDN and FVKESK. CDR3 in amino acids: CASSQVSFRGYNEQFF. Written as DNA, the CDR3 is TGTGCCAGCAGCCAAGTCTCTTTTAGGGGATACAATGAGCAGTTCTTC.

This clone was detected only once. The chain carries TRBV6-5 and TRBJ2-1; D is possibly TRBD1 (6 bases). Germline values: CDR1 MNHEY, CDR2 SVGAGI. V was shortened by 6 bases and J by 10 bases, with 13 bases between the two germline ends. There are 12 residues in the CDR3. This chain's CDR3 is CASSPWGREQFF. Here the CDR3 DNA reads TGTGCCAGCAGCCCCTGGGGGCGAGAGCAGTTCTTC.

The V call is TRBV19, the J call TRBJ1-4; the D gene is possibly TRBD1 (5 bases). The germline V gene has CDR1 LNHDA and CDR2 SQIVND (reference sequence). The CDR3 spans 15 residues. V was shortened by 3 bases and J by 7 bases, with 15 bases between the two germline ends. CDR3 coding DNA: TGTGCCAGTAGTATTTTCCTGCAGGGTGCTGAAAAACTGTTTTTT. Translation: CASSIFLQGAEKLFF.